This record looks at one T cell receptor (beta chain) sequence and its context. Its antigen is currently not known. No quality values exist for individual bases; no much larger clone is one base distant. The data derive from a study of siplizumab effects on memory and regulatory T cells (dated by TCRdb to about 2019). Turning to the overall study: The study examined how the anti-CD2 antibody siplizumab affects alloreactive T-cell subsets in allogeneic mixed lymphocyte reactions built from human PBMCs. Paper-wide results and their limitations: Roughly 75-95% of proliferating CD4+ or CD8+ clones could not be assigned a naive or memory phenotype. Because sequences at frequencies below about 10^-5 were poorly captured, only a minor fraction of alloreactive clones could be mapped back to unstimulated subsets. Of the alloreactive CD4+ clones that could be mapped, the Treg-derived share averaged around 64% with siplizumab compared with around 27% in control reactions. The cumulative frequency of alloreactive sequences that could be traced back to unstimulated CD4+ memory T cells was significantly reduced by siplizumab. No functional confirmation was obtained for the suppressive function of proliferating Tregs from siplizumab cultures. Compared with memory T cells, unstimulated naive T cells appeared more diverse, and naive cells seemed to make a substantial contribution to the alloresponse.

Sorted unstimulated T cells and proliferating T cells recovered from mixed lymphocyte reactions underwent TCRbeta CDR3 sequencing. Fresh whole blood from around 11 HLA-typed healthy donors was used to isolate PBMCs. To map where alloreactive clones came from, CD4+ regulatory T cells in the unstimulated state were FACS-sorted. CDR1 is given as SGHNT and CDR2 as YYREEE, both from the germline V gene (reference sequence). A distance of 15 bases separates the germline ends of V and J, which lose 3 bases and 2 bases respectively. The CDR3 holds 15 amino acids from the cysteine to the phenylalanine. Only the CDR3 DNA is retained, 45 bases long and in frame from the first base. Libraries were built with the immunoSEQ multiplex PCR assay. Each sample had around 100,000 TCR templates assayed by the deep sequencing platform. Genomic DNA extracted from sorted T cells was used for TCRbeta CDR3 sequencing. Concerning the study's data processing: The R programming language was used for the clonal analysis of the TCRbeta CDR3 data. Unstimulated samples were compared with post-reaction CFSE-low samples to define alloreactive CD4+ and CD8+ clones. Alloreactive CD4+ clones were assigned to regulatory or non-regulatory origin by matching sequences to sorted unstimulated Treg and non-Treg repertoires. TCRdb took this table from immuneACCESS and kept in-frame rearrangements with V and J called. Such tables lack part of the clones; where checked against another copy, unresolved V genes explain under half of the gap, and the rest is unexplained. The V and J calls and clone size come from that table; D and trimming were worked out from the DNA. This sample gives approximately 82,000 clones in total; 87% of them show up just once. Over 1.5% of the sample is taken by the ten largest.

The sequence derives from a human donor in good health. Sequencing input: Tregs sorted from blood. The chain links TRBV5-4 with TRBJ2-7; 5 matching bases give a weak D call of TRBD2. This receptor has the CDR3 CASSSRDKPTYEQYF. The nucleotide sequence reads TGTGCCAGCAGCTCCCGGGATAAACCAACCTACGAGCAGTACTTC.